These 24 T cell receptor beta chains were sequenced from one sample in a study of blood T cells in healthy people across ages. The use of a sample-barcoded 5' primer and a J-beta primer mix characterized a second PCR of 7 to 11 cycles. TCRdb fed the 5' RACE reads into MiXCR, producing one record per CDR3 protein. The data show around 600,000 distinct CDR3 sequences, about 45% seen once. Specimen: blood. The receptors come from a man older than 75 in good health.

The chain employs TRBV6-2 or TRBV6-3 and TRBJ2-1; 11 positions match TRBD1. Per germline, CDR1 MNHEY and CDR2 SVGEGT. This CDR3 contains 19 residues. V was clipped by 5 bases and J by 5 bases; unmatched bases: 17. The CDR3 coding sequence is TGTGCCAGCAGTGCTCGATCGGACAGGGGGCTGTCGACGGACAATGAGCAGTTCTTC. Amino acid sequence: CASSARSDRGLSTDNEQFF.

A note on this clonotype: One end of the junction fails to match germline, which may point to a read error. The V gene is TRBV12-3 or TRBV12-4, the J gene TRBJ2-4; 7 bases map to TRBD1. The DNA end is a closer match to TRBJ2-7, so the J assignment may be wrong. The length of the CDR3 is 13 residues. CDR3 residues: CASRLGTAYEQYF. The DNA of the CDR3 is TGCGCCAGCAGGCTAGGGACAGCCTACGAGCAGTACTTC.

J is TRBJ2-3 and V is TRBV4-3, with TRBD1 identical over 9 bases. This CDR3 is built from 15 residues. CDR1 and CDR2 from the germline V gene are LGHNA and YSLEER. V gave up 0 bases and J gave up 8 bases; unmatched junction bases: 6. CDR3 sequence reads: CASSQEQGAAGTQYF. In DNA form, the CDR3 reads TGCGCCAGCAGCCAAGAACAGGGGGCAGCAGGTACGCAGTATTTT.

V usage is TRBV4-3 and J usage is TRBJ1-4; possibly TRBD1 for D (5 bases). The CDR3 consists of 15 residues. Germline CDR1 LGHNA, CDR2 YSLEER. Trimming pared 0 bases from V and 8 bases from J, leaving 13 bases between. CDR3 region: CASSQDTGGGEKLFF. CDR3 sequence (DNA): TGCGCCAGCAGCCAAGACACAGGAGGAGGGGAAAAACTGTTTTTT.

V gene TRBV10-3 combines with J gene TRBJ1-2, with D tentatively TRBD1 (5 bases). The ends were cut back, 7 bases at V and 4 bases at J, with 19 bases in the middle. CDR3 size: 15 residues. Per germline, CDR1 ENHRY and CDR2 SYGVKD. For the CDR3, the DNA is TGTGCCATCATGACTGGACACCCTAGCACCTATGGCTACACCTTC. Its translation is CAIMTGHPSTYGYTF.

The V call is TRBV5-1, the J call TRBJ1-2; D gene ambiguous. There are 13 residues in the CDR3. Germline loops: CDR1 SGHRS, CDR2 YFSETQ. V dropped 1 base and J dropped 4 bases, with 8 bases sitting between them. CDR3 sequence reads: CASSLLGAYGYTF. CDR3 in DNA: TGCGCCAGCAGCTTGTTGGGTGCCTATGGCTACACCTTC. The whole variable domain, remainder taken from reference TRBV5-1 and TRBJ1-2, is KAGVTQTPRYLIKTRGQQVTLSCSPISGHRSVSWYQQTPGQGLQFLFEYFSETQRNKGNFPGRFSGRQFSNSRSEMNVSTLELGDSALYLCASSLLGAYGYTFGSGTRLTVV.

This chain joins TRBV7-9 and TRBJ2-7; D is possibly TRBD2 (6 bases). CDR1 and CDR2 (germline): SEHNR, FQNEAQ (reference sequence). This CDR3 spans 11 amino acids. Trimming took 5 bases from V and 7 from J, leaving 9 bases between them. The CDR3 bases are TGTGCCAGCAGCCCCGGGACTGAGCAGTACTTC. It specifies CASSPGTEQYF.

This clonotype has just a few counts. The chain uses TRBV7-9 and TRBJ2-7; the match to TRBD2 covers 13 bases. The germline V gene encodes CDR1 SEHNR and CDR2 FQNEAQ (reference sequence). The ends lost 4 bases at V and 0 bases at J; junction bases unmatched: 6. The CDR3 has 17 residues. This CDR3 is CASSYPGTSGNSYEQYF. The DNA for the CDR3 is TGTGCCAGCAGCTATCCCGGGACTAGCGGGAACTCCTACGAGCAGTACTTC. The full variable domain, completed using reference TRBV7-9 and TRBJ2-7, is DTGVSQNPRHKITKRGQNVTFRCDPISEHNRLYWYRQTLGQGPEFLTYFQNEAQLEKSRLLSDRFSAERPKGSFSTLEIQRTEQGDSAMYLCASSYPGTSGNSYEQYFGPGTRLTVT.

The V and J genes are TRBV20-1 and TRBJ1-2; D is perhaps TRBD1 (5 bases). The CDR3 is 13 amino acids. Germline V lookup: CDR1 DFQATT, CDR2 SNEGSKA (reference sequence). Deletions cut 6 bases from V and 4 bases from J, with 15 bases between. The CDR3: CSASTGAGYGYTF. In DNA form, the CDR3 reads TGCAGTGCATCGACCGGGGCGGGCTATGGCTACACCTTC.

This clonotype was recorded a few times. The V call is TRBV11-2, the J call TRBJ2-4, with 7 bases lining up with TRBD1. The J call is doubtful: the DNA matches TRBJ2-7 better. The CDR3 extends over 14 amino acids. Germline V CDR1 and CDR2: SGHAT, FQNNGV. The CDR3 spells CASSQTTGTYEQYF. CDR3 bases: TGTGCCAGCAGCCAGACGACAGGGACCTACGAGCAGTACTTC.

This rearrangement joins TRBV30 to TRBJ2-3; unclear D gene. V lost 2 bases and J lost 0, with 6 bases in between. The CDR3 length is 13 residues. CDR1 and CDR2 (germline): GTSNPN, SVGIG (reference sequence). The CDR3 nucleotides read TGTGCCTGGAGTCGCCTGAGCACAGATACGCAGTATTTT. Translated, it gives CAWSRLSTDTQYF.

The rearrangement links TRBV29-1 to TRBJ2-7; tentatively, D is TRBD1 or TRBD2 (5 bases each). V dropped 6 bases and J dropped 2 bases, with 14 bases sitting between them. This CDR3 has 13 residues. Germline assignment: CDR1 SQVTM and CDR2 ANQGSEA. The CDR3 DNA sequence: TGCAGCGTCGGTTGGGGGAACCCCTACGAGCAGTACTTC. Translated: CSVGWGNPYEQYF.

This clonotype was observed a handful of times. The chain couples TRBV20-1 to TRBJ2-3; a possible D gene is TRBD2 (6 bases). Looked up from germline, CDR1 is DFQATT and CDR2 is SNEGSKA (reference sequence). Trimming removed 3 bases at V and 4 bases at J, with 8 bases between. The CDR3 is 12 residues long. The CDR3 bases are TGCAGTGCTAGCGGGGAGGCAGATACGCAGTATTTT. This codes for CSASGEADTQYF.

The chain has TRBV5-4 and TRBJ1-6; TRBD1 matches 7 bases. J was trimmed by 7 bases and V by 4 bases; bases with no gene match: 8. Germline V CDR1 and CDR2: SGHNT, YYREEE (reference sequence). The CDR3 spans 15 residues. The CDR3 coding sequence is TGTGCCAGCAGCGCTCAGGGGGGGTGGAATTCACCCCTCCACTTT. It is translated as CASSAQGGWNSPLHF.

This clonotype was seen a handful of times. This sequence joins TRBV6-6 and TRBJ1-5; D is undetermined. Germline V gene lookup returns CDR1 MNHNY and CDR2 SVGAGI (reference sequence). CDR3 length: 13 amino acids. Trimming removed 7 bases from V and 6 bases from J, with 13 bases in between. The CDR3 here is CASIRTESQPQHF. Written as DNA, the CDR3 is TGTGCCAGCATCCGGACCGAGTCTCAGCCCCAGCATTTT.

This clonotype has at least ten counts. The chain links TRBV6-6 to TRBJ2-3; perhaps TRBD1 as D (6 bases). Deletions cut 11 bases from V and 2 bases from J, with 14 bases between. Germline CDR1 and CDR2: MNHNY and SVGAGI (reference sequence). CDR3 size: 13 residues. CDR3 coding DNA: TGTGCCTGCCGGGACACCTCCACAGATACGCAGTATTTT. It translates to CACRDTSTDTQYF.

This CDR3 reads CASSTGQSTEAFF. CDR3 sequence (DNA): TGTGCCAGCAGTACGGGACAATCCACTGAAGCTTTCTTT. V and J are TRBV12-3 or TRBV12-4 and TRBJ1-1; tentative D call: TRBD1 (6 bases). V was trimmed by 5 bases and J by 4 bases, leaving 11 bases between them. The CDR3 spans 13 residues.

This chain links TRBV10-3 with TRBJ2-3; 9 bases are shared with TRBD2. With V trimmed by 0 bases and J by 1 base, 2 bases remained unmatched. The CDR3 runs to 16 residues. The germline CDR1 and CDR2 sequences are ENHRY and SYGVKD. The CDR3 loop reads CAISESAGGGTDTQYF. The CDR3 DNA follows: TGTGCCATCAGTGAGTCGGCGGGGGGGGGCACAGATACGCAGTATTTT.

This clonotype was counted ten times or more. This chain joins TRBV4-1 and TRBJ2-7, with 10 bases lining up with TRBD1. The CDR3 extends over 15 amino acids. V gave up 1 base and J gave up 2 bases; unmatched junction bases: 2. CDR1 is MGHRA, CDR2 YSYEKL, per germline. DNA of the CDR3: TGCGCCAGCAGCCAAGGGACAGGGGGAACCTACGAGCAGTACTTC. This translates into CASSQGTGGTYEQYF.

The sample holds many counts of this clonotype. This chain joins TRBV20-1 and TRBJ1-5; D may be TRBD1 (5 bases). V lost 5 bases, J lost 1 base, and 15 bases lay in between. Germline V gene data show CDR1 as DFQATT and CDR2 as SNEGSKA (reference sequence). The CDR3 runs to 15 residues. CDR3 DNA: TGCAGTGCTTCCCTCGGGGGAAACAGCAATCAGCCCCAGCATTTT. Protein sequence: CSASLGGNSNQPQHF.

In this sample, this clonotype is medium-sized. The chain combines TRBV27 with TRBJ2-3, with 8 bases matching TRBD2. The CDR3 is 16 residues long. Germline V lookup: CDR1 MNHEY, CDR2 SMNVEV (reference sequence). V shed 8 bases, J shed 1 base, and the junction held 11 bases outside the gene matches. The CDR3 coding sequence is TGTGCCAGCTTCCCGGGGGGGCCGTTCGGCACAGATACGCAGTATTTT. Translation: CASFPGGPFGTDTQYF.

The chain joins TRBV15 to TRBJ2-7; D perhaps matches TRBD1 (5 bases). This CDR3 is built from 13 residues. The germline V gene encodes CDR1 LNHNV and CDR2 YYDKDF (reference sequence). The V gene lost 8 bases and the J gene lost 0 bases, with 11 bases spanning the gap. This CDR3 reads CATSFDSSYEQYF. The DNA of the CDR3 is TGTGCCACCTCCTTTGACAGCTCCTACGAGCAGTACTTC.

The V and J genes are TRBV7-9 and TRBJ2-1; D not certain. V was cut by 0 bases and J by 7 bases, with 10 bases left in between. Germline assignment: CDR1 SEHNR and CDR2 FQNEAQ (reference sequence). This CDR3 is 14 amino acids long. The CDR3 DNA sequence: TGTGCCAGCAGCTTAGCCACCACCCAAAATGAGCAGTTCTTC. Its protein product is CASSLATTQNEQFF.

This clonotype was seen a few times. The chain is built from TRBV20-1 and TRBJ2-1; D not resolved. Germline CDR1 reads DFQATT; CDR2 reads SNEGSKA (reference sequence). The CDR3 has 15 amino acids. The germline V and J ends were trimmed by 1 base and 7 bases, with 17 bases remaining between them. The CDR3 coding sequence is TGCAGTGCTAGAGGCCGAAGGGTGAAGGCGAATGAGCAGTTCTTC. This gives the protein CSARGRRVKANEQFF.